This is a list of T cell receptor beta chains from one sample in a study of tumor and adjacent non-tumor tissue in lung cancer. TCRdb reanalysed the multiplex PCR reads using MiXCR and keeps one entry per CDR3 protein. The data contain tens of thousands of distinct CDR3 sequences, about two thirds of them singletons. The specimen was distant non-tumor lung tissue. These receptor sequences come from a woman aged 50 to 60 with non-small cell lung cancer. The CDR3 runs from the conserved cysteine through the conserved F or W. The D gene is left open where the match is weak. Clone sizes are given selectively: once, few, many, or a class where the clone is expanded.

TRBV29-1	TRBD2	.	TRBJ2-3	CSVAGGLTDTQYF	TGCAGCGTTGCGGGAGGTCTCACAGATACGCAGTATTTT
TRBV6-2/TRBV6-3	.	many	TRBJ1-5	CASSWHNQPQHF	TGTGCCAGCAGTTGGCACAATCAGCCCCAGCATTTT
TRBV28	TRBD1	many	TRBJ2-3	CATMNPTGLTDTQYF	TGTGCCACGATGAACCCGACAGGGCTGACAGATACGCAGTATTTT
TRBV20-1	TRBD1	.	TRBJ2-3	CNARSPGGRSDTQYF	TGCAATGCTAGGAGCCCAGGGGGTAGGTCAGATACGCAGTATTTT
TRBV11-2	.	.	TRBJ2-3	CASTLVGRPSWVSADTQYF	TGTGCCAGCACCTTAGTGGGTAGGCCTTCGTGGGTCTCAGCAGATACGCAGTATTTT
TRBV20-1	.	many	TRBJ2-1	CSARDLFEGTDYNGQFF	TGCAGTGCTAGAGATCTCTTTGAGGGCACCGATTACAATGGGCAGTTCTTC
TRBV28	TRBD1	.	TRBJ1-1	CASSSGTANTEAFF	TGTGCCAGCAGCTCCGGGACAGCGAACACTGAAGCTTTCTTT
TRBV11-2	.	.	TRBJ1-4	CASSPMGTTNEKLFF	TGTGCCAGTAGCCCAATGGGAACAACTAATGAAAAACTGTTTTTT
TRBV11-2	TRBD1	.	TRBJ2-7	CASSLGTGVTFEQYF	TGTGCCAGCAGCCTCGGGACAGGGGTTACCTTTGAGCAGTATTTC
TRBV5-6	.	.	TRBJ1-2	CASSTSGTDYGYIF	TGTGCCAGCAGCACATCAGGGACGGACTATGGTTACATCTTC
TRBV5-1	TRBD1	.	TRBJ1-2	CASKLTGGGSYGYTF	TGCGCCAGCAAATTGACAGGGGGAGGAAGCTATGGCTACACCTTC
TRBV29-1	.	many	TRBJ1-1	CSVEGHENTEAFF	TGCAGCGTTGAAGGACATGAGAACACTGAAGCTTTCTTT
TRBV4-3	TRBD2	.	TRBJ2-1	CASSERTSEIYSEQFF	TGCGCCAGCAGCGAGAGGACTAGCGAAATATACAGTGAGCAGTTCTTC
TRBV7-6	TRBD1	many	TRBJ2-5	CASSTRTGKETQYF	TGTGCCAGCAGCACTAGGACAGGGAAGGAGACCCAGTACTTC
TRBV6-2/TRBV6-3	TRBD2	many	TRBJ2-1	CASSYSRTSSNEQFF	TGTGCCAGCAGTTATAGTAGGACTAGTTCCAATGAGCAGTTCTTC